The text below deals with one TCR beta chain. Germline CDR1 MNHEY, CDR2 SMNVEV (reference sequence). V lost 6 bases and J lost 2, with 11 bases in between. This CDR3 is 13 amino acids long. This record belongs to a study of shared T cell receptors in the human thymus. Clones were read by immunoSEQ multiplex PCR, and TCRdb kept only the in-frame ones, dropping some. The sample has some 700,000 clones; 85% to 90% are singletons. These same data were also listed under a study on human thymus T cells.

This clonotype was sampled from a boy younger than two with a congenital heart defect. Sequenced material: thymocytes. V gene TRBV27 combines with J gene TRBJ2-7; D is possibly TRBD1 (5 bases). The CDR3 DNA is TGTGCCAGCAGGCCCCCAGGGACCTACGAGCAGTACTTC. It codes for CASRPPGTYEQYF.